This record looks at one T cell receptor beta chain sequence and its context. As handled by the study authors: Scientists estimated how many nucleated cells there were by amplifying reference gene primers. The repertoire was sequenced with immunoSEQ multiplex PCR; TCRdb's copy has only in-frame clones and lacks some. Clonal size and the V and J genes are those of that table, whereas D and trimming came from the DNA. This sample has about 240,000 clones, with around four fifths found just once. The data were obtained in a study of blood T cell repertoires in COVID-19. Study details: COVID-19 samples collected from the United States, Italy and Spain covered acute and convalescent phases. T cells, B-cell-depleted T cells, or PBMCs supplied cDNA or gDNA.

This CDR3 is built from 16 residues. With 5 bases clipped from V and 7 bases from J, the junction kept 14 bases outside the gene matches. In germline, CDR1 is SGHTA, CDR2 FQGNSA. The source is a woman aged 55-70 years with active or convalescent COVID-19. Sequencing was done on a sample of peripheral blood. This rearrangement joins TRBV7-2 to TRBJ2-1; 7 nucleotides line up with TRBD2. CDR3 residues: CASSSPGRASTNEQFF. CDR3 nucleotides: TGTGCCAGCAGCAGCCCGGGGAGGGCCTCCACAAATGAGCAGTTCTTC.